The 32 T cell receptor beta chains presented below share a single source sample, sequenced in a study of T cells in localized non-small cell lung cancer (dated by TCRdb to 2019 to 2021). The library relied on the immunoSEQ multiplex PCR assay. As stored in TCRdb, this immuneACCESS dataset retains in-frame rearrangements with V and J assigned. A fraction of the clones does not appear; measured against another copy, unresolved V genes explain less than half of the discrepancy, and the remainder lacks a known reason. Within this sample are some 82,000 clones, with roughly 75% of them counted one time only. Over 15% of the sample goes to the ten largest clones. This sample comprised PBMCs, obtained before any cancer treatment. These receptors were obtained from a man aged 35 to 69 with stage II squamous cell lung carcinoma.

The chain joins TRBV10-2 to TRBJ2-3; TRBD2 agrees at 9 bases. Looked up from germline, CDR1 is WSHSY and CDR2 is SAAADI. The CDR3 totals 16 residues. J lost 4 bases, V lost 0 bases, and 5 bases had no gene match. CDR3: CASSESGRGGPDTQYF. CDR3 in DNA: TGCGCCAGCAGTGAGTCGGGGCGGGGGGGCCCAGATACGCAGTATTTT.

This clone was counted at least ten times. The chain uses TRBV6-5 and TRBJ2-7, with D possibly matching TRBD2 (6 bases). Germline lookup yields CDR1 MNHEY and CDR2 SVGAGI. This CDR3 is built from 12 residues. V dropped 5 bases and J dropped 5 bases, with 10 bases sitting between them. This chain's CDR3 is CASSPGVNEQYF. CDR3 bases: TGTGCCAGCAGTCCGGGGGTTAACGAGCAGTACTTC.

In DNA form, the CDR3 reads TGTGCCAGCAGCTCCGTGGGCAGGGATGCTTCCTACGAGCAGTACTTC. It encodes CASSSVGRDASYEQYF. J is TRBJ2-7 and V is TRBV11-2; weak D call: TRBD1 (5 bases). CDR3 length equals 16 residues. Deletions cut 4 bases from V and 1 base from J, with 17 bases between. Germline loops: CDR1 SGHAT, CDR2 FQNNGV.

The chain recombines TRBV7-9 with TRBJ2-1; D is uncertain. The germline V gene encodes CDR1 SEHNR and CDR2 FQNEAQ (reference sequence). The CDR3 sequence is 13 residues long. The germline V and J ends were trimmed by 3 bases and 9 bases, with 12 bases remaining between them. CDR3 nucleotides: TGTGCCAGCAGCTTGCTATCTGAAACTGAGCAGTTCTTC. Protein product: CASSLLSETEQFF.

The chain employs TRBV2 and TRBJ2-7; 7 nucleotides line up with TRBD2. This CDR3 is built from 19 residues. The V and J ends lost 1 base and 5 bases, in that order; junction bases with no gene match: 20. CDR1 and CDR2 from the germline V gene are SNHLY and FYNNEI. The CDR3 DNA follows: TGTGCCAGCAGTGAAGTCGAGGGACTACTAGGGCTAGCCCACAACGAGCAGTACTTC. Protein product: CASSEVEGLLGLAHNEQYF.

The chain is built from TRBV5-1 and TRBJ2-7; possibly TRBD2 for D (6 bases). The CDR3 has 11 residues. CDR1 and CDR2 from the germline V gene are SGHRS and YFSETQ. Deletions cut 4 bases from V and 7 bases from J, with 9 bases between. CDR3 DNA sequence: TGCGCCAGCAGCGTGGCGGGGGAGCAGTACTTC. This codes for CASSVAGEQYF.

This clone was detected ten times or more. The chain employs TRBV5-6 and TRBJ2-1, with 9 bases lining up with TRBD2. The V segment lost 6 bases and the J segment 6 bases; nucleotides outside the gene matches: 13. The CDR3 has 16 amino acids. Germline CDR1 is SGHDT and CDR2 is YYEEEE. CDR3 loop: CASNALWGREGNEQFF. CDR3 nucleotides: TGTGCCAGCAACGCCCTCTGGGGGCGGGAGGGCAATGAGCAGTTCTTC.

In its sample, this clone was seen once. V usage is TRBV27 and J usage is TRBJ1-5; no reliable D call. CDR1 is MNHEY, CDR2 SMNVEV, per germline (reference sequence). This CDR3 comprises 13 residues. Trimming took 2 bases from V and 5 from J, leaving 7 bases between them. This CDR3 reads CASSLRRDQPQHF. The CDR3 region has the DNA TGTGCCAGCAGTTTACGCCGGGATCAGCCCCAGCATTTT.

The chain has TRBV5-5 and TRBJ2-1; 11 bases are a match to TRBD2. The CDR3 runs 14 residues. V shed 0 bases and J 9 bases; nucleotides not matched to a gene: 2. Germline V lookup: CDR1 SGHKS, CDR2 YYEKEE (reference sequence). This chain's CDR3 is CASSLGLAGGEQFF. Here the CDR3 DNA reads TGTGCCAGCAGCTTGGGGCTAGCGGGAGGTGAGCAGTTCTTC.

The CDR3 sequence: CASGTGQHYEQYF. The CDR3 DNA is TGTGCCAGCGGCACAGGACAGCATTACGAGCAGTACTTC. The chain is built from TRBV6-5 and TRBJ2-7; D possibly corresponds to TRBD1 (6 bases). There are 13 residues in the CDR3. The ends were cut back, 8 bases at V and 4 bases at J, with 15 bases in the middle. Per the germline V gene, CDR1 is MNHEY and CDR2 is SVGAGI.

The rearrangement joins TRBV5-1 to TRBJ2-1; TRBD2 might be the D (6 bases). The CDR3 contains 14 residues. The V and J ends lost 2 bases and 8 bases respectively, with 14 bases between them. The germline V gene encodes CDR1 SGHRS and CDR2 YFSETQ. In DNA, the CDR3 is TGCGCCAGCAGCTTAGCGGGCCTAGGGTATGAGCAGTTCTTC. Translation: CASSLAGLGYEQFF.

The chain joins TRBV28 to TRBJ1-6, with a tentative D call TRBD1 (5 bases). The germline gives CDR1 MDHEN, CDR2 SYDVKM. This CDR3 contains 14 residues. Trimming cost V 2 bases and J 6 bases, with 8 bases left between them. CDR3 sequence (DNA): TGTGCCAGCAGTTTACGACAGCCTAATTCACCCCTCCACTTT. Protein sequence: CASSLRQPNSPLHF.

This chain's CDR3 is CSVYGQVGDYEQYF. CDR3 sequence (DNA): TGCAGCGTATACGGACAGGTCGGCGACTACGAGCAGTACTTC. The chain couples TRBV29-1 to TRBJ2-5; 7 nucleotides agree with TRBD1. The DNA matches TRBJ2-7 better at its end, which makes the J call doubtful. The CDR3 sequence is 14 residues long. Germline lookup yields CDR1 SQVTM and CDR2 ANQGSEA.

This chain links TRBV10-3 with TRBJ2-7; unclear D gene. V was pared by 6 bases and J by 2 bases, with 8 bases between. The germline V gene has CDR1 ENHRY and CDR2 SYGVKD. The CDR3 extends over 12 amino acids. The CDR3 sequence is CAIRDGPYEQYF. DNA for the CDR3: TGTGCCATCAGGGACGGGCCCTACGAGCAGTACTTC.

The V and J genes are TRBV28 and TRBJ1-4; no firm D call. This CDR3 spans 14 amino acids. The ends were cut back, 5 bases at V and 0 bases at J, with 7 bases in the middle. Germline CDR1 MDHEN, CDR2 SYDVKM. The DNA of the CDR3 is TGTGCCAGCAGTCCCGGCGCAACTAATGAAAAACTGTTTTTT. It specifies CASSPGATNEKLFF.

This sequence joins TRBV27 and TRBJ1-4; D is possibly TRBD1 (5 bases). V was trimmed by 2 bases and J by 8 bases, leaving 15 bases between them. The CDR3 is made up of 15 amino acids. The germline V gene encodes CDR1 MNHEY and CDR2 SMNVEV (reference sequence). The CDR3 DNA follows: TGTGCCAGCAGTTTAATCCCCCAGGGAAGGGAAAAACTGTTTTTT. It codes for CASSLIPQGREKLFF.

The chain is built from TRBV9 and TRBJ2-2; unclear D gene. This CDR3 region has 16 residues. V lost 4 bases and J lost 1, with 14 bases in between. Germline V gives CDR1 SGDLS, CDR2 YYNGEE. Here the CDR3 DNA reads TGTGCCAGCAGCCCCTACATAACGGTGAACACCGGGGAGCTGTTTTTT. Protein sequence: CASSPYITVNTGELFF. The variable domain in full, with the rest retrieved from reference TRBV9 and TRBJ2-2, is DSGVTQTPKHLITATGQRVTLRCSPRSGDLSVYWYQQSLDQGLQFLIQYYNGEERAKGNILERFSAQQFPDLHSELNLSSLELGDSALYFCASSPYITVNTGELFFGEGSRLTVL.

CDR3 nucleotides: TGTGCCAGCAGTTTGGGGCAGAACACTGAAGCTTTCTTT. Protein: CASSLGQNTEAFF. J is TRBJ1-1 and V is TRBV28; TRBD1 might be the D (5 bases). The length of the CDR3 is 13 residues. Germline-derived CDR1 and CDR2 are MDHEN and SYDVKM. The V end was cut by 3 bases, the J end by 1 base, with 6 bases between.

The chain recombines TRBV6-7 with TRBJ2-4, with TRBD1 identical over 8 bases. TRBV6-7 is an ORF, with its function uncertain. CDR3 length equals 17 residues. V trimming: 5 bases; J trimming: 3 bases; junction bases outside the gene matches: 12. In nucleotides, the CDR3 is TGTGCCAGCAGTCCCTGCCGCGGACAGGGCGGCAAAAACATTCAGTACTTC. It codes for CASSPCRGQGGKNIQYF.

The V gene is TRBV27, the J gene TRBJ1-2, with no clear D. Germline assignment: CDR1 MNHEY and CDR2 SMNVEV (reference sequence). CDR3 length equals 12 residues. Trimming took off 10 bases at V and 3 bases at J, with 12 bases between the two ends. The DNA of the CDR3 is TGTGCCACACTTGAATTAGACTATGGCTACACCTTC. Encoded protein: CATLELDYGYTF.

V gene TRBV18 combines with J gene TRBJ2-1; no firm D call. This CDR3 contains 14 residues. Trimming removed 2 bases from V and 7 bases from J, with 12 bases in between. The germline gives CDR1 KGHSH, CDR2 LQKENI. In DNA, the CDR3 is TGTGCCAGCTCACCATCGAACATAGATAATGAGCAGTTCTTC. Protein sequence: CASSPSNIDNEQFF.

The chain joins TRBV6-6 to TRBJ1-6, with D perhaps TRBD1 (6 bases). Germline V CDR1 and CDR2: MNHNY, SVGAGI (reference sequence). Between the trimmed V and J ends, which lost 4 bases and 10 bases, there was a span of 17 bases. The CDR3 consists of 15 residues. This CDR3 reads CASSSKDRNLSPLHF. The DNA for the CDR3 is TGTGCCAGCAGTTCGAAAGACAGGAACTTATCACCCCTCCACTTT.

This clone has just a few counts. The chain uses TRBV19 and TRBJ2-1, with a weak D call TRBD1 (5 bases). CDR1 LNHDA and CDR2 SQIVND come from the germline V gene (reference sequence). Trimming pared 6 bases from V and 2 bases from J, leaving 11 bases between. CDR3 length: 14 amino acids. In DNA, the CDR3 is TGTGCCAGTAGCCCAGGGTGGCCCTACAATGAGCAGTTCTTC. It specifies CASSPGWPYNEQFF.

V gene TRBV4-2 combines with J gene TRBJ2-7; D is perhaps TRBD1 or TRBD2 (5 bases each). The CDR3 is 14 amino acids. Trimming shortened V by 3 bases and J by 2 bases, and 11 bases separated the two germline ends. CDR1 LGHNA and CDR2 YNFKEQ come from the germline V gene. In nucleotides, the CDR3 is TGTGCCAGCAGCCAGGGGACGGCTACCTACGAGCAGTACTTC. It translates to CASSQGTATYEQYF.

The rearrangement joins TRBV4-3 to TRBJ2-3, with 9 bases identical to TRBD2. Germline V gives CDR1 LGHNA, CDR2 YSLEER. The CDR3 is made up of 15 amino acids. The trim removed 4 bases at V and 5 bases at J, leaving 7 bases unmatched. Here the CDR3 reads CASSPLAGAQDTQYF. Here the CDR3 DNA reads TGCGCCAGCAGCCCCTTAGCGGGAGCGCAAGATACGCAGTATTTT.

V gene TRBV2 combines with J gene TRBJ2-7, with D maybe TRBD1 (6 bases). The CDR3 is made up of 14 amino acids. Germline CDR1 is SNHLY and CDR2 is FYNNEI. Trimming took off 6 bases at V and 0 bases at J, with 12 bases between the two ends. The DNA for the CDR3 is TGTGCCAGCAGGGACAGCCTCCCCTCCTACGAGCAGTACTTC. It specifies CASRDSLPSYEQYF.

A remark on this clone: A junction boundary mismatches the germline segment, possibly from a read error. The chain has TRBV11-2 and TRBJ1-2, with D tentatively TRBD1 (5 bases). From germline, CDR1 is SGHAT and CDR2 FQNNGV. This CDR3 is built from 13 residues. CDR3 sequence (DNA): TGTGCCAGCAGCCCCCAGTCGAGTTGGACAAACGCCTTC. It codes for CASSPQSSWTNAF.

Many counts were recorded for this clone. The genes are TRBV6-5 and TRBJ2-7; TRBD1 matches at 7 bases. The germline gives CDR1 MNHEY, CDR2 SVGAGI. The junction had 7 bases not matched to a gene; V was cut back by 0 bases and J by 2 bases. CDR3 length equals 16 residues. The CDR3: CASSYSSGTAPYEQYF. The CDR3 coding sequence is TGTGCCAGCAGTTACTCGTCCGGGACAGCCCCCTACGAGCAGTACTTC.

The gene calls are TRBV6-6 and TRBJ2-2; D is undetermined. The CDR3 runs to 14 residues. Germline-derived CDR1 and CDR2 are MNHNY and SVGAGI (reference sequence). Trimming left V 7 bases short and J 0 bases short, with 9 bases between. CDR3 sequence: CASKAKANTGELFF. CDR3 nucleotide sequence: TGTGCCAGCAAGGCCAAGGCGAACACCGGGGAGCTGTTTTTT.

The rearrangement uses TRBV19 and TRBJ2-7, with a weak D call TRBD1 (6 bases). Germline values: CDR1 LNHDA, CDR2 SQIVND (reference sequence). Trimming removed 3 bases at V and 2 bases at J, with 11 bases between. This CDR3 comprises 14 residues. This CDR3 is CASSIGQRTYEQYF. CDR3 coding DNA: TGTGCCAGTAGTATCGGACAGAGAACCTACGAGCAGTACTTC.

The genes are TRBV9 and TRBJ2-1, with a weak D call TRBD2 (6 bases). V shed 2 bases and J shed 8 bases, with 11 bases lying between them. CDR3 length: 13 amino acids. The germline gives CDR1 SGDLS, CDR2 YYNGEE. CDR3 coding DNA: TGTGCCAGCAGCGTGGTGGGAGGCCATGAGCAGTTCTTC. It specifies CASSVVGGHEQFF.

This chain joins TRBV7-9 and TRBJ1-2; no reliable D call. The germline CDR1 and CDR2 sequences are SEHNR and FQNEAQ (reference sequence). The CDR3 covers 14 residues. V was pared by 5 bases and J by 4 bases, with 14 bases between. CDR3 loop: CASSPTPQIYGYTF. The CDR3 coding sequence is TGTGCCAGCAGCCCAACCCCGCAGATCTATGGCTACACCTTC.